This T cell receptor (beta chain) was sequenced for a study of control samples from healthy donors and cancer patients. The germline V gene has CDR1 KGHDR and CDR2 SFDVKD. The CDR3 is made up of 16 amino acids. V was clipped by 6 bases and J by 7 bases, with 20 bases between them. TCRdb keeps only in-frame clones here, not all; method: immunoSEQ multiplex PCR. The sample shows around 80,000 clones, about 95% of them seen only once. The sequence was obtained from a woman in her 30s in good health. This sequence joins TRBV24-1 and TRBJ2-2; unclear D gene. The sample comprised blood. CDR3 sequence: CATSPPDVPASGELFF. The CDR3 region has the DNA TGTGCCACCAGTCCCCCTGACGTTCCGGCTAGCGGGGAGCTGTTTTTT.